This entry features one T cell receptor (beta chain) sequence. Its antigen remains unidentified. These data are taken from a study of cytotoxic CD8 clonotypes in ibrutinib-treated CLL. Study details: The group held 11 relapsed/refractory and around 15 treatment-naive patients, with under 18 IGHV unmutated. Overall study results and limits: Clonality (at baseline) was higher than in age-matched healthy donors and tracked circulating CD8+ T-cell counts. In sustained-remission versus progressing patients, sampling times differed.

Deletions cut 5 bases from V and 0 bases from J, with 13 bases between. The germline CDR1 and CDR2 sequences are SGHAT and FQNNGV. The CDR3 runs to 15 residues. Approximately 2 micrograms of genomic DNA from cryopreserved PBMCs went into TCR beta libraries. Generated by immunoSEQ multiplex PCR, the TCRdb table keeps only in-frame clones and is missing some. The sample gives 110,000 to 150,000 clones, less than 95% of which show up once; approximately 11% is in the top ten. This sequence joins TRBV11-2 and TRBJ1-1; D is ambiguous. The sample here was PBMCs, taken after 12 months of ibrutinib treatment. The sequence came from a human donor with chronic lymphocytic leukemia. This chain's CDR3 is CASSPLRTVNTEAFF. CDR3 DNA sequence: TGTGCCAGCAGCCCTCTAAGGACTGTGAACACTGAAGCTTTCTTT.